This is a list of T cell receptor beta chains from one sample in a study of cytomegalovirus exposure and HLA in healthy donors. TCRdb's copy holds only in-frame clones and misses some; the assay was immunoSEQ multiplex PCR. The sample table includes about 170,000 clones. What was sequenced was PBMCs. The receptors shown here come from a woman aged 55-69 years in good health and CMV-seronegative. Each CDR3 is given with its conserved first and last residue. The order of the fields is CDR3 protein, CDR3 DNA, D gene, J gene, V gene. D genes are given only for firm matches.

CDR3: CASSLVGGSNTEAFF
DNA: TGTGCCAGCAGCTTAGTCGGGGGTTCAAACACTGAAGCTTTCTTT
D: .
J: TRBJ1-1
V: TRBV7-6

CDR3: CASSSQGGANVLTF
DNA: TGTGCCAGCAGCTCCCAGGGAGGGGCCAACGTCCTGACTTTC
D: .
J: TRBJ2-6
V: TRBV7-8

CDR3: CASSNRGGVNSNQPQHF
DNA: TGTGCCAGTAGCAACCGGGGGGGGGTTAATAGCAATCAGCCCCAGCATTTT
D: .
J: TRBJ1-5
V: TRBV19

CDR3: CASSRTSGSLSSYEQHF
DNA: TGCGCCAGCAGCCGGACTAGCGGGAGCCTTAGCTCCTACGAGCAGCACTTC
D: TRBD2
J: TRBJ2-7
V: TRBV5-1

CDR3: CASHQGTAPRETQYF
DNA: TGTGCCAGCCACCAGGGAACCGCCCCAAGGGAGACCCAGTACTTC
D: .
J: TRBJ2-5
V: TRBV25-1

CDR3: CASSETRGGVTGELFF
DNA: TGTGCCAGCAGTGAGACACGGGGAGGGGTCACCGGGGAGCTGTTTTTT
D: TRBD2
J: TRBJ2-2
V: TRBV25-1

CDR3: CASSLGDLQGNTEAFF
DNA: TGCGCCAGCAGCTTGGGGGATTTACAGGGGAACACTGAAGCTTTCTTT
D: .
J: TRBJ1-1
V: TRBV5-1

CDR3: CASSLGQESGELFF
DNA: TGTGCCAGCAGCTTGGGACAAGAGTCCGGGGAGCTGTTTTTT
D: .
J: TRBJ2-2
V: TRBV5-6

CDR3: CASSLIGSMETQYF
DNA: TGTGCCAGCAGCTTGATCGGTAGCATGGAGACCCAGTACTTC
D: .
J: TRBJ2-5
V: TRBV5-4

CDR3: CASSPRVSSTDTQYF
DNA: TGTGCCAGCAGCCCCCGGGTCTCGAGCACAGATACGCAGTATTTT
D: .
J: TRBJ2-3
V: TRBV7-3

CDR3: CASTTGGRKLFF
DNA: TGTGCCAGCACTACCGGGGGACGAAAACTGTTTTTT
D: .
J: TRBJ1-4
V: TRBV27

CDR3: CASSLTPSSGNTIYF
DNA: TGTGCCAGCAGCTTGACACCCAGCTCTGGAAACACCATATATTTT
D: .
J: TRBJ1-3
V: TRBV5-6

CDR3: CASSLRGGLGLSNQPQHF
DNA: TGTGCCAGCAGCTTAAGGGGGGGGCTAGGGTTAAGCAATCAGCCCCAGCATTTT
D: .
J: TRBJ1-5
V: TRBV7-8

CDR3: CASSQANYEQYF
DNA: TGCGCCAGCAGCCAGGCTAACTACGAGCAGTACTTC
D: .
J: TRBJ2-7
V: TRBV5-1

CDR3: CAISESGVTEAFF
DNA: TGTGCCATCAGTGAGTCGGGCGTCACTGAAGCTTTCTTT
D: .
J: TRBJ1-1
V: TRBV10-3

CDR3: CASSPAGGQETQYF
DNA: TGTGCCAGCTCACCCGCAGGGGGCCAGGAGACCCAGTACTTC
D: TRBD1
J: TRBJ2-5
V: TRBV18

CDR3: CASSEGAFLGEAFF
DNA: TGTGCCAGCAGTGAAGGGGCGTTTCTGGGAGAAGCTTTCTTT
D: .
J: TRBJ1-1
V: TRBV25-1

CDR3: CAIRRGGAGRYEQYF
DNA: TGTGCCATCAGGCGTGGGGGAGCGGGACGCTACGAGCAGTACTTC
D: TRBD2
J: TRBJ2-7
V: TRBV10-3

CDR3: CASSLKAVPGYEQYF
DNA: TGTGCCAGCAGTTTAAAGGCAGTTCCAGGCTACGAGCAGTACTTC
D: .
J: TRBJ2-7
V: TRBV27

CDR3: CASSPGTVGYTF
DNA: TGTGCCAGCAGCCCAGGGACAGTCGGCTACACCTTC
D: TRBD1
J: TRBJ1-2
V: TRBV7-9

CDR3: CASSSVGGFSNQPQHF
DNA: TGTGCCAGCAGCTCCGTGGGGGGTTTTAGCAATCAGCCCCAGCATTTT
D: .
J: TRBJ1-5
V: TRBV7-2

CDR3: CASSGTGWDYEQYF
DNA: TGTGCCAGCAGCGGCACAGGGTGGGACTACGAGCAGTACTTC
D: .
J: TRBJ2-7
V: TRBV13

CDR3: CASSPAGAGYEQYF
DNA: TGTGCCAGCTCACCGGCGGGGGCGGGCTACGAGCAGTACTTC
D: .
J: TRBJ2-7
V: TRBV18

CDR3: CASGAGDSYEQYF
DNA: TGTGCCAGCGGGGCGGGGGACTCCTACGAGCAGTACTTC
D: TRBD2
J: TRBJ2-7
V: TRBV13

CDR3: CASRDRLDSSYEQYF
DNA: TGTGCCAGCAGAGATAGACTCGATAGCTCCTACGAGCAGTACTTC
D: .
J: TRBJ2-7
V: TRBV6-5

CDR3: CASSGSGLDYGYTF
DNA: TGCGCCAGTTCTGGCTCGGGACTGGATTATGGCTACACCTTC
D: .
J: TRBJ1-2
V: TRBV10-2

CDR3: CASSLGGLLETQYF
DNA: TGTGCCAGTAGCCTCGGAGGTTTGCTTGAGACCCAGTACTTC
D: .
J: TRBJ2-5
V: TRBV19

CDR3: CASSYRPGQKYEQYF
DNA: TGTGCCAGCAGTTACCGTCCGGGACAGAAATACGAGCAGTACTTC
D: TRBD1
J: TRBJ2-7
V: TRBV6-5

CDR3: CASGDRANPTQYF
DNA: TGCGCCAGCGGGGACAGGGCAAATCCTACGCAGTATTTT
D: TRBD1
J: TRBJ2-3
V: TRBV5-1

CDR3: CASSSGLAGANTGELFF
DNA: TGTGCCAGCAGCTCCGGACTAGCGGGAGCGAACACCGGGGAGCTGTTTTTT
D: TRBD2
J: TRBJ2-2
V: TRBV7-2

CDR3: CASSLGPGRDTQYF
DNA: TGTGCCAGCAGCTTAGGGCCCGGGAGGGATACGCAGTATTTT
D: TRBD2
J: TRBJ2-3
V: TRBV7-7

CDR3: CASSRNRKYTGELFF
DNA: TGTGCCAGCAGCCGGAACAGAAAATACACCGGGGAGCTGTTTTTT
D: .
J: TRBJ2-2
V: TRBV5-4

CDR3: CASSYSTRGYEQYF
DNA: TGTGCCAGCAGTTACTCGACGCGGGGCTACGAGCAGTACTTC
D: .
J: TRBJ2-7
V: TRBV6-6

CDR3: CASSPLTGQDTEAFF
DNA: TGCGCCAGCAGCCCTTTGACAGGGCAAGACACTGAAGCTTTCTTT
D: TRBD1
J: TRBJ1-1
V: TRBV5-1

CDR3: CASSPSNRGYEQYF
DNA: TGTGCCAGCAGCCCCTCCAACAGGGGGTACGAGCAGTACTTC
D: TRBD1
J: TRBJ2-7
V: TRBV4-2

CDR3: CASSPSYTGGEQYF
DNA: TGTGCCAGCAGCCCGAGTTATACAGGGGGCGAGCAGTACTTC
D: TRBD1
J: TRBJ2-7
V: TRBV7-9

CDR3: CASSPQSVSGNTIYF
DNA: TGCGCCAGCAGCCCCCAGTCTGTCTCTGGAAACACCATATATTTT
D: .
J: TRBJ1-3
V: TRBV4-1

CDR3: CASSPDRNYGYTF
DNA: TGTGCCAGCAGCCCGGACAGGAACTATGGCTACACCTTC
D: TRBD1
J: TRBJ1-2
V: TRBV5-6

CDR3: CASSPSGGITGELFF
DNA: TGTGCCAGCAGCCCTAGCGGGGGGATCACCGGGGAGCTGTTTTTT
D: TRBD2
J: TRBJ2-2
V: TRBV7-2

CDR3: CASSTGYSYEQYF
DNA: TGCGCCAGCTCGACGGGATACTCCTACGAGCAGTACTTC
D: .
J: TRBJ2-7
V: TRBV5-1

CDR3: CASSPDNRFHQPQHF
DNA: TGTGCCAGCTCACCTGATAACAGATTTCATCAGCCCCAGCATTTT
D: .
J: TRBJ1-5
V: TRBV18

CDR3: CASSLEAEGSEAFF
DNA: TGTGCCAGCAGTTTAGAGGCGGAGGGTTCTGAAGCTTTCTTT
D: .
J: TRBJ1-1
V: TRBV28

CDR3: CASMMWGQGKAFF
DNA: TGCGCCAGCATGATGTGGGGACAGGGGAAAGCTTTCTTT
D: TRBD1
J: TRBJ1-1
V: TRBV4-1